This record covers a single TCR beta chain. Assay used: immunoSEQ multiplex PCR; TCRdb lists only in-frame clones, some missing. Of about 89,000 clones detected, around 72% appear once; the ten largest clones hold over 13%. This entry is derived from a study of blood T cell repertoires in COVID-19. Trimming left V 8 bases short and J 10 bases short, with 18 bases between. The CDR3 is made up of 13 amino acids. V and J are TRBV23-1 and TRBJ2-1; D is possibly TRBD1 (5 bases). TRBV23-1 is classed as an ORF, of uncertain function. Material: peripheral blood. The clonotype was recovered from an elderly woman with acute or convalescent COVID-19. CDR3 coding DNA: TGCGCCAGCCTCCCTGACAGAGCTGGAGAGCAGTTCTTC. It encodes CASLPDRAGEQFF.